Listed below are T cell receptor beta chains from one sample, sequenced in a study of CD8+ T cells in alopecia areata. Generated by immunoSEQ multiplex PCR, the TCRdb table keeps only in-frame clones and is missing some. The profile shows about 190,000 clones, about 60% of them singletons. The sample here was CD4+ T cells sorted from blood, taken at week 4, from a patient treated with tofacitinib. The receptors were gathered from a human donor with alopecia areata. CDR3s include the opening cysteine and the closing phenylalanine or tryptophan. D genes are given only for firm matches. A clone size is listed for some rows: how often the clone was seen (once, few, many), or a class if it is expanded.

TRBJ2-7	TRBV30	-	-	TGTGCCTGGAGTGTAGGAGGGGACTCCTACGAGCAGTACTTC	CAWSVGGDSYEQYF
TRBJ1-2	TRBV28	-	few	TGTGCCAGCAGTTTACCCCAGAACTATGGCTACACCTTC	CASSLPQNYGYTF
TRBJ2-7	TRBV29-1	-	few	TGCAGCGCCGTCAGTGATAGGTACGAGCAGTACTTC	CSAVSDRYEQYF
TRBJ1-2	TRBV27	-	few	TGTGCCAGCAGTTGGCGGGTGCCGTCTGACGGCTACACCTTC	CASSWRVPSDGYTF
TRBJ1-2	TRBV29-1	-	few	TGCAGCGTTGGCAGGCGACGATATGGCTACACCTTC	CSVGRRRYGYTF
TRBJ1-2	TRBV4-3	-	-	TGCGCCAGCAGCCAAGATGACACGATAGGGGGTGGCTACACCTTC	CASSQDDTIGGGYTF
TRBJ1-6	TRBV19	TRBD1	-	TGTGCGAGTACTCCGACAGGGCTTAGTTCACCCCTCCACTTT	CASTPTGLSSPLHF
TRBJ1-2	TRBV1	-	-	TGCACCAGCAGCCAAGTTTGTAGTAACTATGGCTACACCTTC	CTSSQVCSNYGYTF
TRBJ2-2	TRBV27	-	-	TGTGCCAGCAGTTTATCCGGCCGACTAGATTCCCATGCGGGGGAGCTGTTTTTT	CASSLSGRLDSHAGELFF
TRBJ2-5	TRBV2	TRBD2	few	TGTGCCAGCCTAGAGCGGGAGAGGGAGACCCAGTACTTC	CASLERERETQYF
TRBJ2-7	TRBV29-1	-	-	TGCAGCGTGGGCCTGCAGGGCCGAAGCGAGCAGTACTTC	CSVGLQGRSEQYF
TRBJ2-2	TRBV6-5	TRBD2	-	TGTGCCAGCAGTTTTCAACGCGGGAGGTACACCGGGGAGCTGTTTTTT	CASSFQRGRYTGELFF
TRBJ2-3	TRBV9	-	-	TGTGCCAGCAGCCTTGGGACTTTTCTAAGAGCAGATACGCAGTATTTT	CASSLGTFLRADTQYF
TRBJ2-7	TRBV27	-	few	TGTGCCAGCGGACTCAGGTACGAGCAGTACTTC	CASGLRYEQYF
TRBJ1-4	TRBV5-4	-	-	TGTGCCAGCAGCTCGGACAGCCGCACTAATGAAAAACTGTTTTTT	CASSSDSRTNEKLFF
TRBJ2-4	TRBV9	TRBD1	-	TGTGCCAGCAGCCCAAGAGGACAGGATGACATTCAGTACTTC	CASSPRGQDDIQYF
TRBJ2-3	TRBV29-1	TRBD2	-	TGCAGCGTTGACCTCGAGCGGGAGGGCCAAACAGATACGCAGTATTTT	CSVDLEREGQTDTQYF
TRBJ2-2	TRBV9	-	-	TGTGCCAGCAGCGTAGGGAGCGGTCCGAGCACCGGGGAGCTGTTTTTT	CASSVGSGPSTGELFF
TRBJ1-1	TRBV7-9	-	few	TGTGCCAGCACCCCGGCCGGGGGTCGAAGGAACACTGAAGCTTTCTTT	CASTPAGGRRNTEAFF
TRBJ2-4	TRBV4-1	TRBD1	few	TGCGCCAGCAGCCAAGATCACGCAGGGGGTATGAACATTCAGTACTTC	CASSQDHAGGMNIQYF
TRBJ2-7	TRBV29-1	TRBD2	-	TGCAGCGCCCGTGGGAGGGGACCCCTCGAGCAGTACTTC	CSARGRGPLEQYF
TRBJ1-2	TRBV27	TRBD1	-	TGTGCCAGCAGGCCCGACAGGGGTGGCTACACCTTC	CASRPDRGGYTF
TRBJ1-5	TRBV7-9	-	-	TGTGCCAGCAGCTTAGCCAGGTTACATCAGCCCCAGCATTTT	CASSLARLHQPQHF
TRBJ2-3	TRBV5-1	-	few	TGCGCCAGCAGCTCCGGGACGCTGGCAGATACGCAGTATTTT	CASSSGTLADTQYF
TRBJ1-2	TRBV30	-	-	TGTGCCTGGAGTGTACGGAGAGAAGCTAACTATGGCTACACCTTC	CAWSVRREANYGYTF
TRBJ1-3	TRBV30	-	-	TGTGCCTGGAGTGTCGGGGTCGGAAACACCATATATTTT	CAWSVGVGNTIYF
TRBJ2-7	TRBV29-1	TRBD2	once	TGCAGCGTCCGTAAGCGGGAGAGAAGCTACGAGCAGTACTTC	CSVRKRERSYEQYF
TRBJ2-5	TRBV29-1	TRBD1	-	TGCAGCGTCGAAGCCGACAGGGGAGAGACCCAGTACTTC	CSVEADRGETQYF
TRBJ2-1	TRBV29-1	-	-	TGCAGCGTTGTGGAGGTAGGGGTGCAGTTCTTC	CSVVEVGVQFF